The 6 T cell receptor beta chains presented below share a single source sample, sequenced in a study of CD8+ T cells in alopecia areata (dated by TCRdb to the late 2010s). This sample's treatment or condition label indicates: oral pan-JAK inhibitor, 5-10 mg twice daily. Library preparation used the immunoSEQ multiplex PCR assay. RNA was extracted from all samples and reverse transcribed into cDNA, which served as template for TCR sequencing. Not all clones reach the TCRdb copy of this immuneACCESS table, which keeps in-frame sequences only. Checked studies attribute under half of the gap to unresolved V genes and leave the rest unexplained. This sample gives about 270,000 clones in total; about three fifths of them show up just once. The ten largest clones add up to around 0.84% of the sample. The source material was CD4+ T cells sorted from blood, sampled around week 52, from a patient treated with tofacitinib. The source of these receptors is a human donor with alopecia areata.

This chain joins TRBV5-1 and TRBJ2-1, with TRBD2 identical over 11 bases. J gave up 3 bases and V 3 bases, and 2 bases lay outside the gene matches. The CDR3 runs 15 residues. Germline V gene sequence: CDR1 SGHRS, CDR2 YFSETQ. CDR3 residues: CASSSLAGGYNEQFF. CDR3 in DNA: TGCGCCAGCAGCTCCCTAGCGGGGGGCTACAATGAGCAGTTCTTC.

V gene TRBV30 combines with J gene TRBJ1-4; possible D gene TRBD1, 6 bases. V lost 5 bases, J lost 5 bases, and 21 bases lay in between. Per the germline V gene, CDR1 is GTSNPN and CDR2 is SVGIG (reference sequence). The CDR3 is made up of 16 amino acids. CDR3 in amino acids: CAWLPSHGGRNEKLFF. CDR3 bases: TGTGCCTGGCTTCCTAGCCACGGGGGGCGGAATGAAAAACTGTTTTTT.

The chain recombines TRBV7-2 with TRBJ1-6, with D possibly matching TRBD1 (5 bases). CDR1 and CDR2 (germline): SGHTA, FQGNSA. This CDR3 region has 14 residues. The V end lost 5 bases, the J end lost 11 bases, and 16 bases lay between the germline ends. CDR3 protein: CASSPGTAPAPLHF. CDR3 DNA sequence: TGTGCCAGCAGCCCAGGGACGGCCCCGGCACCCCTCCACTTT.

The chain combines TRBV9 with TRBJ1-2; 8 bases match TRBD1. This CDR3 is built from 15 residues. V gave up 4 bases and J gave up 3 bases; unmatched junction bases: 8. CDR1 SGDLS and CDR2 YYNGEE come from the germline V gene. The CDR3 loop reads CASSPRLDRDYGYTF. The CDR3 DNA reads TGTGCCAGCAGCCCCAGATTGGACAGGGACTATGGCTACACCTTC.

This clone showed up just a few times. The chain combines TRBV7-9 with TRBJ1-2, with 7 bases that match TRBD1. The germline gives CDR1 SEHNR, CDR2 FQNEAQ (reference sequence). CDR3 length: 16 amino acids. V trimming: 5 bases; J trimming: 4 bases; junction bases outside the gene matches: 13. The CDR3 is CASSPDGDRASYGYTF. CDR3 bases: TGTGCCAGCAGCCCCGACGGAGACAGGGCGTCCTATGGCTACACCTTC.

The chain is built from TRBV15 and TRBJ2-2; D uncertain. Germline V gene data show CDR1 as LNHNV and CDR2 as YYDKDF (reference sequence). This CDR3 comprises 16 residues. Trimming cost V 0 bases and J 5 bases, with 13 bases left between them. CDR3 protein: CATSRDPFTNTGELFF. CDR3 bases: TGTGCCACCAGCAGAGATCCCTTTACCAATACCGGGGAGCTGTTTTTT.